One and the same sample provided the 22 T cell receptor beta chains below, sequenced in a study of beta chain features in type 1 diabetes. The study, taken as a whole, reports: Shorter TCRB CDR3s, moderately but significantly so, were found in Type 1 diabetes patients in all four CD4+ subsets.

Their recognized antigens are unknown. Expressed TCRB transcripts were sequenced after all isolated RNA was converted to cDNA. Some clones are missing from TCRdb's copy, which holds only in-frame ones; the method was immunoSEQ multiplex PCR. The data show 600,000 to 700,000 clones, 9.5% to 15% seen once. Sequencing was carried out using naive CD4+ T cells from blood. Receptors originate from a young man with type 1 diabetes.

The chain employs TRBV6-5 and TRBJ1-2; 8 nucleotides agree with TRBD1. Losses at the gene ends were 6 bases for V and 2 bases for J; bases not matched to a gene: 2. This CDR3 comprises 13 residues. The V gene's germline CDR1 is MNHEY and CDR2 SVGAGI. CDR3 residues: CASRRQGNYGYTF. CDR3 nucleotides: TGTGCCAGCAGGAGACAGGGGAACTATGGCTACACCTTC.

This clone has more than one count but fewer than ten. The rearrangement links TRBV7-2 to TRBJ2-3; 7 nucleotides agree with TRBD2. V lost 2 bases and J lost 1; bases outside the gene matches: 6. Germline V gene lookup returns CDR1 SGHTA and CDR2 FQGNSA. CDR3 size: 16 residues. The CDR3 sequence: CASSLSGGGGTDTQYF. As DNA, the CDR3 is TGTGCCAGCAGCTTAAGCGGCGGGGGAGGCACAGATACGCAGTATTTT.

On this clone: The sample has other DNA sequences that encode this CDR3 too. This rearrangement joins TRBV20-1 to TRBJ2-5, with D unclear. The length of the CDR3 is 10 residues. V was clipped by 6 bases and J by 5 bases, with 7 bases between them. CDR1 and CDR2 from the germline V gene are DFQATT and SNEGSKA (reference sequence). The DNA of the CDR3 is TGCAGTGCCTCTGGGGAGACCCAGTACTTC. This sequence encodes CSASGETQYF.

The chain employs TRBV11-2 and TRBJ1-1, with 9 bases fitting TRBD1. Germline V gene data show CDR1 as SGHAT and CDR2 as FQNNGV. V gave up 1 base and J gave up 1 base; unmatched junction bases: 7. The CDR3 totals 17 residues. The DNA for the CDR3 is TGTGCCAGCAGCTTAGGACCGGGACAGGGACCGAACACTGAAGCTTTCTTT. Protein: CASSLGPGQGPNTEAFF.

This clone was seen a handful of times. The chain has TRBV28 and TRBJ2-7, with TRBD2 identical over 7 bases. The germline V gene has CDR1 MDHEN and CDR2 SYDVKM. CDR3 size: 12 residues. Trimming took 9 bases from V and 4 from J; bases not matched to a gene: 6. The CDR3 reads CASTGGRYEQYF. CDR3 nucleotides: TGTGCCAGTACGGGCGGGAGATACGAGCAGTACTTC.

This clone appeared once. This sequence joins TRBV28 and TRBJ1-4; D is undetermined. Germline lookup yields CDR1 MDHEN and CDR2 SYDVKM. The V gene lost 6 bases and the J gene lost 3 bases, with 17 bases spanning the gap. The CDR3 has 16 residues. CDR3 protein: CASRTLGGGANEKLFF. CDR3 DNA sequence: TGTGCCAGCAGGACGCTGGGCGGTGGAGCTAATGAAAAACTGTTTTTT.

This clone turned up a few times. The V call is TRBV6-5, the J call TRBJ1-6; tentative D call: TRBD1 (5 bases). Trimming left V 6 bases short and J 8 bases short, with 14 bases between. The CDR3 runs to 14 residues. Germline V lookup: CDR1 MNHEY, CDR2 SVGAGI. The CDR3 here is CASRRSGSDSPLHF. The CDR3 DNA sequence: TGTGCCAGCAGACGATCAGGGAGTGATTCACCCCTCCACTTT.

The chain carries TRBV7-6 and TRBJ1-5; D is undetermined. The CDR3 is 13 residues long. CDR1 is SGHVS and CDR2 is FNYEAQ in the germline V gene. The V gene lost 5 bases and the J gene lost 6 bases, with 11 bases spanning the gap. The CDR3 nucleotides read TGTGCCAGCAGCATGACCCTGGGTCAGCCCCAGCATTTT. Protein: CASSMTLGQPQHF.

This clone has only a few counts. This chain connects TRBV4-3 to TRBJ1-1, with D unclear. Germline V gene data show CDR1 as LGHNA and CDR2 as YSLEER. The CDR3 runs 13 residues. V was trimmed by 3 bases and J by 9 bases, leaving 14 bases between them. CDR3 amino acids: CASSHPSYPQAFF. The CDR3 DNA sequence: TGCGCCAGCAGCCACCCCTCCTACCCCCAAGCTTTCTTT.

This clone occurred a few times. The chain combines TRBV29-1 with TRBJ2-2, with TRBD1 as a possible D gene (6 bases). CDR3 size: 14 residues. Per the germline V gene, CDR1 is SQVTM and CDR2 is ANQGSEA. Trimming removed 8 bases at V and 7 bases at J, with 20 bases between. The CDR3 sequence is CSTSRGQPNGELFF. CDR3 nucleotide sequence: TGCAGCACCTCGAGGGGACAACCCAACGGGGAGCTGTTTTTT.

The V call is TRBV9, the J call TRBJ2-2; maybe TRBD2 (5 bases). CDR3 length equals 15 residues. V gave up 4 bases and J gave up 3 bases, with 13 bases separating them. Germline lookup yields CDR1 SGDLS and CDR2 YYNGEE. The DNA for the CDR3 is TGTGCCAGCAGCCCCCGACTGGAGGACACCGGGGAGCTGTTTTTT. Protein sequence: CASSPRLEDTGELFF.

Here the CDR3 reads CASCQGVGTEAFF. The CDR3, as DNA: TGTGCCAGCTGTCAAGGGGTAGGCACTGAAGCTTTCTTT. The chain uses TRBV9 and TRBJ1-1, with a possible D match to TRBD1 (5 bases). Trimming took 7 bases from V and 4 from J, leaving 14 bases between them. The germline V gene has CDR1 SGDLS and CDR2 YYNGEE. The CDR3 extends over 13 amino acids.

The J gene is TRBJ1-2, the V gene TRBV6-5, with TRBD1 identical over 7 bases. The CDR3 spans 13 residues. With 6 bases clipped from V and 7 bases from J, the junction kept 8 bases outside the gene matches. Germline CDR1 MNHEY, CDR2 SVGAGI. The DNA of the CDR3 is TGTGCCAGCAGAGCAGACAGGGATCGTGGCTACACCTTC. It is translated as CASRADRDRGYTF.

V and J are TRBV7-2 and TRBJ1-1, with TRBD1 identical over 11 bases. This CDR3 region has 15 residues. Germline CDR1 reads SGHTA; CDR2 reads FQGNSA. V lost 3 bases to trimming and J lost 4 bases; unmatched junction nucleotides: 4. The CDR3 sequence: CASSFPGTGGTEAFF. In DNA form, the CDR3 reads TGTGCCAGCAGCTTCCCCGGGACAGGGGGCACTGAAGCTTTCTTT.

This clone was seen only a few times. The chain carries TRBV23-1 and TRBJ1-2; 7 positions match TRBD1. TRBV23-1 is assigned to the ORF class and has an uncertain function. CDR3 length: 15 residues. The V gene end was trimmed by 3 bases and the J gene end by 1 base; junction bases not matched to a gene: 5. The CDR3 is CASSHRTGNNYGYTF. The CDR3 DNA reads as TGCGCCAGCAGTCACCGGACAGGCAATAACTATGGCTACACCTTC.

This rearrangement joins TRBV7-3 to TRBJ2-3, with 8 bases lining up with TRBD1. The germline V gene has CDR1 SGHTA and CDR2 FQGTGA. V shed 5 bases and J 4 bases; nucleotides not matched to a gene: 8. This CDR3 spans 15 amino acids. The CDR3 protein is CASSLDRAHADTQYF. Here the CDR3 DNA reads TGTGCCAGCAGCCTGGACAGGGCCCATGCAGATACGCAGTATTTT.

This clone was detected only a few times. CDR3 protein: CASSVRGTVGETQYF. In DNA form, the CDR3 reads TGTGCCAGCAGCGTACGGGGGACAGTGGGAGAGACCCAGTACTTC. The V and J genes are TRBV9 and TRBJ2-5; D possibly corresponds to TRBD1 (7 bases). The CDR3 covers 15 residues. Trimming left V 1 base short and J 4 bases short, with 14 bases between. Germline V CDR1 and CDR2: SGDLS, YYNGEE.

This clone occurred a few times. The chain carries TRBV27 and TRBJ1-1, with D possibly being TRBD1 (6 bases). The CDR3 sequence is 14 residues long. Germline V CDR1 and CDR2: MNHEY, SMNVEV (reference sequence). V gave up 3 bases and J gave up 3 bases, with 11 bases separating them. CDR3 loop: CASSLRQEYTEAFF. The CDR3 nucleotides read TGTGCCAGCAGTTTGCGACAGGAGTACACTGAAGCTTTCTTT.

The J gene is TRBJ1-1, the V gene TRBV12-5; D perhaps matches TRBD1 (5 bases). V lost 7 bases to trimming and J lost 8 bases, with 11 bases between them. CDR1 is LGHNT and CDR2 is FRNRAP in the germline V gene. CDR3 length equals 11 residues. In DNA, the CDR3 is TGTGCTAGTGCCTTTAGGGGCGAAGCTTTCTTT. Protein: CASAFRGEAFF.

This clone was detected only a few times. The CDR3 is CASSNLTQGSYGYTF. The CDR3 coding sequence is TGTGCCAGCAGCAATCTCACTCAGGGCAGCTATGGCTACACCTTC. V and J are TRBV21-1 and TRBJ1-2; TRBD1 is taken as the D call from the table, unchecked against the DNA. TRBV21-1 is shown as a pseudogene. This CDR3 is built from 15 residues.

The chain uses TRBV30 and TRBJ1-3, with a tentative D call TRBD1 (6 bases). This CDR3 is 13 amino acids long. V was clipped by 5 bases and J by 2 bases, with 10 bases between them. Looked up from germline, CDR1 is GTSNPN and CDR2 is SVGIG (reference sequence). CDR3 protein: CAWGGPPGNTIYF. The CDR3 DNA is TGTGCCTGGGGGGGGCCACCTGGAAACACCATATATTTT.

This clone was seen more than once but under ten times. V gene TRBV4-3 combines with J gene TRBJ2-7, with 7 bases identical to TRBD1. V was pared by 4 bases and J by 2 bases, with 11 bases of the junction left unmatched. Germline CDR1 LGHNA, CDR2 YSLEER. This CDR3 has 16 amino acids. The CDR3 loop reads CASSRLRGSSPYEQYF. The DNA for the CDR3 is TGCGCCAGCAGCCGCCTCAGGGGGAGTAGTCCCTACGAGCAGTACTTC.